This T cell receptor (beta chain) was recorded in a study of OX40 agonist ivuxolimab in advanced cancers. About the research overall: Partial response was recorded in three patients: one hepatocellular carcinoma and two cutaneous melanoma cases. General study findings and limits: Doses of 0.1 to 3.0 mg/kg were accompanied by clonal expansion of CD4+ and CD8+ blood T cells by week 6.

With autoimmune disease history or systemic immunosuppression, patients were excluded. Sampling of blood occurred at baseline, cycle 4 day 1, and cycle 7 day 1. The CDR3 loop spans 15 amino acids. The V end lost 0 bases, the J end lost 4 bases, and 9 bases lay between the germline ends. In germline, CDR1 is MNHEY, CDR2 SVGAGI. For this clone: What it binds is unknown.

The table came from immunoSEQ multiplex PCR; TCRdb's copy has only in-frame clones and leaves some out. Of about 48,000 clones in the sample, 83% were seen once. The rearrangement joins TRBV6-5 to TRBJ2-2; D perhaps matches TRBD2 (6 bases). This sequence was found in an adult with an advanced solid tumor such as melanoma, head and neck, liver or kidney cancer. The starting material was CD4+ or CD8+ T cells sorted from blood, obtained in a trial of the OX40 agonist ivuxolimab. CDR3 coding DNA: TGTGCCAGCAGTTACTCGACTAGATCCACCGGGGAGCTGTTTTTT. Amino acids: CASSYSTRSTGELFF.